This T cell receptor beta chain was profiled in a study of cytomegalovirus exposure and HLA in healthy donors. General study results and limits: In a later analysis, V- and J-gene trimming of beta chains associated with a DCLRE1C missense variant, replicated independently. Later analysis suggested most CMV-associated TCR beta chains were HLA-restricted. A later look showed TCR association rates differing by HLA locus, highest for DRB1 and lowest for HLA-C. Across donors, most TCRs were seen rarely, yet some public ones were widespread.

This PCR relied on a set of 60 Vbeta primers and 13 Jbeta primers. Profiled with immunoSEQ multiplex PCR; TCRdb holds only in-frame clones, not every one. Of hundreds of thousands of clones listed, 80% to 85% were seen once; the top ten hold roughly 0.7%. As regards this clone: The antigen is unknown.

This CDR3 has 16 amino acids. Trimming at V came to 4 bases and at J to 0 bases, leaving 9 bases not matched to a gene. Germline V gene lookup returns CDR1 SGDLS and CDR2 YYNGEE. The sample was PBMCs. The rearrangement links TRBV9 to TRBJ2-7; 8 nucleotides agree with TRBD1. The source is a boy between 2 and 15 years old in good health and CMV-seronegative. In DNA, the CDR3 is TGTGCCAGCAGCCCCCGGACAGGGCCGAGCTCCTACGAGCAGTACTTC. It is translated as CASSPRTGPSSYEQYF.